These 4 T cell receptor beta chains were sequenced from one sample in a study of T cells in women clearing cervical HPV infection. TCRdb's table, derived via immunoSEQ multiplex PCR, lists solely in-frame clones and lacks some. The table for this sample gives roughly 40,000 clones. The sequenced sample consisted of blood buffy coat. These receptors were collected from a woman between 18 and 75 years old with a cervical HPV16 infection that either progressed to CIN3+ or cleared (not recorded which).

Note on this clone: The read is 3 residues too short to cover the CDR3 end, so that end is filled in from the germline J gene. The chain carries TRBV2 and TRBJ2-3, with 7 bases that match TRBD2. The germline gives CDR1 SNHLY, CDR2 FYNNEI. V shed 6 bases, J shed 6 bases, and the junction held 12 bases outside the gene matches. The CDR3 runs 15 residues. CDR3 sequence reads: CASRFRDYQGDTQYF. The part of the CDR3 DNA that was read is TGTGCCAGCAGGTTCCGGGACTATCAGGGCGATACG.

Remarks on this clone: The read falls 3 residues short of the CDR3 end, and the missing part is taken from the germline J gene. This sequence joins TRBV20-1 and TRBJ2-7, with 8 bases lining up with TRBD1. Germline V gene sequence: CDR1 DFQATT, CDR2 SNEGSKA (reference sequence). The V and J ends lost 4 bases and 0 bases, in that order; junction bases with no gene match: 8. This CDR3 is built from 15 residues. The part of the CDR3 DNA that was read is TGCAGTGCTACAAGGCGGCAGGGGGCCTCCTACGAG. Amino acids: CSATRRQGASYE. The CDR3 reads in full as CSATRRQGASYEQYF.

Notes on this clone: The sequenced fragment ends 3 residues before the CDR3 boundary, so the rest is inferred from the germline J gene. V usage is TRBV7-9 and J usage is TRBJ1-2; no reliable D call. CDR1 and CDR2 (germline): SEHNR, FQNEAQ (reference sequence). The germline V and J ends were trimmed by 5 bases and 4 bases, with 11 bases remaining between them. The CDR3 is 13 residues long. This chain's CDR3 is CASSPLSSYGYTF. CDR3 DNA, as far as it was read: TGTGCCAGCAGCCCCTTAAGTAGCTATGGC. Complete variable domain (other parts from reference TRBV7-9 and TRBJ1-2): DTGVSQNPRHKITKRGQNVTFRCDPISEHNRLYWYRQTLGQGPEFLTYFQNEAQLEKSRLLSDRFSAERPKGSFSTLEIQRTEQGDSAMYLCASSPLSSYGYTFGSGTRLTVV.

Points on this clone: With the read ending 3 residues before the CDR3 end, the germline J gene is used to fill in that end. The genes are TRBV29-1 and TRBJ1-2; tentatively, D is TRBD1 (6 bases). The ends were cut back, 7 bases at V and 2 bases at J, with 11 bases in the middle. The germline V gene encodes CDR1 SQVTM and CDR2 ANQGSEA. The CDR3 covers 12 residues. CDR3 loop: CSARDTNYGYTF. CDR3 DNA, as far as it was read: TGCAGCGCTAGGGACACCAACTATGGC.